One sample yielded the 30 T cell receptor beta chains listed below, sequenced in a study of patients and donors after allogeneic stem cell transplantation. TCRdb used MiXCR to reprocess the RT-PCR reads, holding one entry per CDR3 protein. The sample carries about a million distinct CDR3 sequences, approximately 18% recorded once. The sequencing sample was made of blood, either unsorted or a sorted T cell fraction (not recorded which). The source of these receptors is a human donor who was either an allogeneic HSCT recipient or a stem cell or donor lymphocyte infusion donor (not recorded which). It is not recorded whose cells these are; they may come from a transplant donor.

The chain carries TRBV3-1 and TRBJ1-5; D not resolved. The CDR3 is 15 residues long. V was trimmed by 0 bases and J by 0 bases, leaving 6 bases between them. Per the germline V gene, CDR1 is LGHDT and CDR2 is YNNKEL (reference sequence). Here the CDR3 DNA reads TGTGCCAGCAGCCAAGATCCAGGTAGCAATCAGCCCCAGCATTTT. It translates to CASSQDPGSNQPQHF.

The table lists this clonotype with many counts. The rearrangement joins TRBV7-2 to TRBJ2-3; D unclear. Trimming took off 4 bases at V and 6 bases at J, with 8 bases between the two ends. The germline gives CDR1 SGHTA, CDR2 FQGNSA. This CDR3 region has 12 residues. DNA for the CDR3: TGTGCCAGCAGCTCGATGTCTGATACGCAGTATTTT. Protein product: CASSSMSDTQYF.

The chain uses TRBV4-2 and TRBJ2-1; 7 bases match TRBD2. The V segment lost 1 base and the J segment 8 bases; nucleotides outside the gene matches: 8. The CDR3 sequence is 15 residues long. The germline gives CDR1 LGHNA, CDR2 YNFKEQ. The DNA for the CDR3 is TGTGCCAGCAGCCAAGGGGCGGGAGCGGGTGATGAGCAGTTCTTC. Protein: CASSQGAGAGDEQFF.

The chain combines TRBV6-1 with TRBJ2-7, with D maybe TRBD2 (5 bases). Germline CDR1 reads MNHNS; CDR2 reads SASEGT. V was clipped by 6 bases and J by 3 bases, with 15 bases between them. This CDR3 is built from 14 residues. The CDR3 sequence: CASSRGIGGYEQYF. The CDR3 nucleotides read TGTGCCAGCAGCCGAGGGATTGGAGGCTACGAGCAGTACTTC.

The rearrangement joins TRBV24-1 to TRBJ2-1; unclear D gene. Trimming cost V 3 bases and J 10 bases, with 18 bases left between them. This CDR3 has 15 amino acids. Germline CDR1 KGHDR, CDR2 SFDVKD. The chain's CDR3 is CATSDPPPSGLEQFF. The CDR3 DNA reads TGTGCCACCAGTGATCCACCACCCTCAGGCCTCGAGCAGTTCTTC.

This chain joins TRBV12-3 or TRBV12-4 and TRBJ2-7; a possible D gene is TRBD2 (5 bases). This CDR3 has 12 residues. Trimming removed 3 bases from V and 5 bases from J, with 8 bases in between. CDR3 nucleotide sequence: TGTGCCAGCAGTTTCCGGGGTCACGAGCAGTACTTC. This codes for CASSFRGHEQYF.

This clonotype came up a few times. The chain couples TRBV29-1 to TRBJ1-1, with D possibly matching TRBD1 (6 bases). Germline V gives CDR1 SQVTM, CDR2 ANQGSEA. Trimming removed 5 bases from V and 6 bases from J, with 16 bases in between. CDR3 size: 13 residues. The CDR3 reads CSVPQRGAAEAFF. In DNA form, the CDR3 reads TGCAGCGTTCCCCAAAGGGGGGCGGCTGAAGCTTTCTTT.

The chain has TRBV9 and TRBJ2-3; D uncertain. Between the trimmed V and J ends, which lost 0 bases and 5 bases, there was a span of 16 bases. CDR3 length: 16 residues. Germline V gene lookup returns CDR1 SGDLS and CDR2 YYNGEE. This CDR3 is CASSVVVGPSGDTQYF. The CDR3, as DNA: TGTGCCAGCAGCGTAGTAGTAGGACCGAGTGGAGATACGCAGTATTTT.

This rearrangement joins TRBV21-1 to TRBJ1-2; the tabulated D call, TRBD1, remains unverified against the DNA. TRBV21-1 is a listed pseudogene. This CDR3 spans 15 amino acids. CDR3 region: CASSIFYTGGYGYTF. CDR3 DNA sequence: TGTGCCAGCAGCATTTTTTATACGGGGGGATATGGCTACACCTTC.

The chain couples TRBV24-1 to TRBJ2-2, with 10 bases identical to TRBD1. V shed 2 bases and J 3 bases; nucleotides not matched to a gene: 2. Germline-derived CDR1 and CDR2 are KGHDR and SFDVKD. CDR3 length: 16 residues. The CDR3: CATSDSDRGDTGELFF. As DNA, the CDR3 is TGTGCCACCAGTGATTCGGACAGGGGGGACACCGGGGAGCTGTTTTTT.

Notes on this clonotype: Here the CDR3 omits its conserved ending phenylalanine or tryptophan, so a read error is the likely source. This sequence joins TRBV28 and TRBJ2-5; 7 nucleotides align to TRBD2. Trimming took 10 bases from V and 5 from J; bases not matched to a gene: 10. Germline V gene data show CDR1 as MDHEN and CDR2 as SYDVKM. This CDR3 contains 13 residues. CDR3 amino acids: CATGGEFRETQYS. As DNA, the CDR3 is TGTGCCACGGGGGGAGAATTCCGGGAGACCCAGTACTCC.

V is TRBV12-3 or TRBV12-4 and J is TRBJ1-5; D gene uncertain. V was clipped by 1 base and J by 7 bases, with 14 bases between them. This CDR3 is 15 amino acids long. The CDR3 reads CASSLGVPRGQPQHF. CDR3 DNA sequence: TGTGCCAGCAGTTTAGGAGTTCCCAGAGGGCAGCCCCAGCATTTT.

This clonotype was seen repeatedly, ten times or more. The J gene is TRBJ1-2, the V gene TRBV12-3 or TRBV12-4; D not certain. The V end lost 1 base, the J end lost 4 bases, and 7 bases lay between the germline ends. This CDR3 region has 13 residues. The chain's CDR3 is CASSLGRSYGYTF. The CDR3, as DNA: TGTGCCAGCAGTTTAGGGCGGTCCTATGGCTACACCTTC.

This clonotype was detected many times. The V call is TRBV5-6, the J call TRBJ1-3; the match to TRBD1 covers 10 bases. Germline CDR1 and CDR2: SGHDT and YYEEEE. The CDR3 is made up of 16 amino acids. Unmatched junction bases numbered 5, after V lost 3 bases and J lost 2 bases. Here the CDR3 DNA reads TGTGCCAGCAGCTCCTTCGGACAGGGGGCTGGAAACACCATATATTTT. This encodes CASSSFGQGAGNTIYF.

This rearrangement joins TRBV5-1 to TRBJ2-5; D possibly matches TRBD1 or TRBD2 (5 bases each). V lost 3 bases and J 7 bases, leaving 22 bases between the germline ends. CDR1 and CDR2 (germline): SGHRS, YFSETQ. The CDR3 is made up of 16 amino acids. This CDR3 is CASSSNNGTRLGTQYF. CDR3 in DNA: TGCGCCAGCAGCTCCAACAACGGGACCCGACTGGGGACCCAGTACTTC.

This clonotype has ten or more counts. The chain recombines TRBV7-9 with TRBJ2-7; D is ambiguous. Trimming took off 0 bases at V and 2 bases at J, with 5 bases between the two ends. The length of the CDR3 is 13 residues. The germline CDR1 and CDR2 sequences are SEHNR and FQNEAQ (reference sequence). Here the CDR3 DNA reads TGTGCCAGCAGCTTAGCTCGAACCTACGAGCAGTACTTC. It encodes CASSLARTYEQYF.

This clonotype was seen only a few times. This sequence joins TRBV12-3 or TRBV12-4 and TRBJ2-7, with 10 bases identical to TRBD2. The CDR3 runs 14 residues. After removal of 7 bases from V and 2 bases from J, the junction contained 5 bases not matched to a gene. The DNA for the CDR3 is TGTGCCAGCAATAAGCGGGGGGGTCCCTACGAGCAGTACTTC. This encodes CASNKRGGPYEQYF.

The chain has TRBV9 and TRBJ1-4, with a tentative D call TRBD1 (5 bases). The V gene lost 0 bases and the J gene lost 2 bases, with 17 bases spanning the gap. CDR3 size: 18 residues. From germline, CDR1 is SGDLS and CDR2 YYNGEE. The CDR3 DNA is TGTGCCAGCAGCGTAGGAGGGGTCGGTTTTTTGACTAATGAAAAACTGTTTTTT. As protein: CASSVGGVGFLTNEKLFF. Drawing the rest from reference TRBV9 and TRBJ1-4, the complete variable domain is DSGVTQTPKHLITATGQRVTLRCSPRSGDLSVYWYQQSLDQGLQFLIQYYNGEERAKGNILERFSAQQFPDLHSELNLSSLELGDSALYFCASSVGGVGFLTNEKLFFGSGTQLSVL.

This rearrangement joins TRBV6-1 to TRBJ2-7; TRBD2 is a possible D gene (6 bases). The germline CDR1 and CDR2 sequences are MNHNS and SASEGT. V was trimmed by 6 bases and J by 3 bases, leaving 15 bases between them. The CDR3 sequence is 14 residues long. DNA for the CDR3: TGTGCCAGCAGGGAACTAGCTACCATCTACGAGCAGTACTTC. Amino acids: CASRELATIYEQYF.

CDR3 sequence reads: CASSPTAGLTDTQYF. CDR3 sequence (DNA): TGTGCCAGTAGTCCAACAGCGGGACTCACAGATACGCAGTATTTT. The chain has TRBV19 and TRBJ2-3, with 7 bases that match TRBD2. J lost 2 bases, V lost 5 bases, and 7 bases had no gene match. The CDR3 is made up of 15 amino acids. The germline V gene has CDR1 LNHDA and CDR2 SQIVND (reference sequence).

V is TRBV9 and J is TRBJ1-1; D is perhaps TRBD1 (6 bases). Germline V lookup: CDR1 SGDLS, CDR2 YYNGEE. With 0 bases removed from V and 4 bases from J, the gap between germline ends came to 13 bases. The CDR3 length is 15 residues. The CDR3 bases are TGTGCCAGCAGCGTAGCGGCAGGGGATTCCACTGAAGCTTTCTTT. Protein sequence: CASSVAAGDSTEAFF.

V and J are TRBV11-3 and TRBJ2-2, with D uncertain. V dropped 5 bases and J dropped 4 bases, with 5 bases sitting between them. CDR3 length: 12 amino acids. Germline CDR1 and CDR2: SGHNT and YENEEA. CDR3 in amino acids: CASSKGTGELFF. CDR3 DNA sequence: TGTGCCAGCAGCAAGGGCACCGGGGAGCTGTTTTTT.

The V and J genes are TRBV4-1 and TRBJ1-2, with TRBD1 matching 8 bases. Germline loops: CDR1 MGHRA, CDR2 YSYEKL. The CDR3 covers 15 residues. Trimming took 3 bases from V and 2 from J; bases not matched to a gene: 5. CDR3 sequence reads: CASSHTAGGNYGYTF. The CDR3 coding sequence is TGCGCCAGCAGCCACACCGCAGGGGGCAACTATGGCTACACCTTC.

This clonotype was counted between two and nine times. V and J are TRBV6-2 or TRBV6-3 and TRBJ2-7; 7 bases map to TRBD2. J gave up 7 bases and V 7 bases, and 10 bases lay outside the gene matches. The CDR3 has 13 amino acids. Germline V CDR1 and CDR2: MNHEY, SVGEGT. The CDR3 DNA reads as TGTGCCAGCAACAATGGACTAGTAAAGGAGCAGTACTTC. This sequence encodes CASNNGLVKEQYF.

The genes are TRBV3-1 and TRBJ2-7; 12 nucleotides align to TRBD1. Trimming removed 4 bases from V and 11 bases from J; junction bases left unmatched: 15. In germline, CDR1 is LGHDT, CDR2 YNNKEL (reference sequence). The CDR3 runs 16 residues. In DNA, the CDR3 is TGTGCCAGCAGCCGAGCCGGGACAGGGGGCGTCCTAAGGGAGTACTTC. Amino acid sequence: CASSRAGTGGVLREYF.

The chain uses TRBV7-9 and TRBJ1-1; D uncertain. Trimming removed 1 base from V and 1 base from J, with 13 bases in between. This CDR3 is 16 amino acids long. CDR1 is SEHNR and CDR2 is FQNEAQ in the germline V gene (reference sequence). The DNA for the CDR3 is TGTGCCAGCAGCTTAGTGTCGGCACGTCCGAACACTGAAGCTTTCTTT. It encodes CASSLVSARPNTEAFF.

Comment on this clonotype: The final CDR3 position lacks the conserved phenylalanine or tryptophan, pointing to a likely read error. Because the CDR3's place on the DNA is in doubt, the DNA is left out and the CDR3 is given as listed by TCRdb. The chain joins TRBV24-1 to TRBJ2-5. Termini included, the CDR3 measures 8 amino acids. Germline CDR1 KGHDR, CDR2 SFDVKD. CDR3 amino acids: CATSDSCP.

This clonotype was detected a few times. The CDR3 region has the DNA TGTGCCAGCAGCTTATGGGCGGGAGTAATAAATGAGCAGTTCTTC. This translates into CASSLWAGVINEQFF. The J gene is TRBJ2-1, the V gene TRBV7-9; 7 bases line up with TRBD2. The CDR3 loop spans 15 amino acids. V trimming: 2 bases; J trimming: 7 bases; junction bases outside the gene matches: 8. The germline gives CDR1 SEHNR, CDR2 FQNEAQ (reference sequence).

The chain uses TRBV11-2 and TRBJ2-1; TRBD2 is a possible D gene (5 bases). This CDR3 has 13 amino acids. Trimming removed 4 bases from V and 8 bases from J, with 12 bases in between. Germline V CDR1 and CDR2: SGHAT, FQNNGV. DNA for the CDR3: TGTGCCAGCAGCTCGCCGAGGGTTTATGAGCAGTTCTTC. It encodes CASSSPRVYEQFF.

The chain has TRBV7-9 and TRBJ1-4; 8 bases map to TRBD1. Germline loops: CDR1 SEHNR, CDR2 FQNEAQ (reference sequence). The CDR3 runs 15 residues. The V gene end was trimmed by 5 bases and the J gene end by 8 bases; junction bases not matched to a gene: 10. For the CDR3, the DNA is TGTGCCAGCAGCGCCGTGGGACAGGCAAAAGAAAAACTGTTTTTT. It translates to CASSAVGQAKEKLFF.